This T cell receptor (beta chain) was identified during a study of blood T cell repertoires in COVID-19 (TCRdb year 2020). About the investigation overall: Samples covering the acute and convalescent phases of COVID-19 were provided by collaborators in the United States, Italy and Spain. A freely available public database, intended as a resource for researchers studying the immune response to SARS-CoV-2, is where the repertoires were released. Sample metadata almost always included a de-identified subject ID, COVID-19 status, age in years and sex. Samples came from the ongoing ImmuneRACE study (first 160 participants) plus 1,254 subjects from 6 global collaborators. The dataset comprised deeply sampled blood TCRbeta repertoires from subjects exposed to, actively infected with, or recovered from COVID-19. The prospective study material was composed of cDNA or gDNA derived from T cells, B-cell-depleted T cells, or PBMCs. Where HLA class I and class II types were available, the types were taken from metadata supplied by the sample provider, not from assay-based typing. The study at large found these results: Clinical and demographic metadata were provided uncurated, with the amount varying by source and participant.

The collaborating institutions used their own protocols to collect whole blood in K2EDTA tubes. For TCRbeta analysis, collaborators shipped samples as frozen whole blood, isolated PBMCs, or DNA extracted from either of those sample types. A word on this clone: No antigen is known for it. No much larger clonotype is one base removed from it; base qualities were not supplied.

TCRbeta CDR3 regions were amplified from genomic DNA using the immunoSEQ Assay, a bias-controlled multiplex PCR. The published analysis was carried out like this. Nucleated cell counts per sample were estimated from amplification of reference gene primers within the assay. Sequence reads were collapsed and filtered to measure the absolute abundance of every unique TCRbeta CDR3 rearrangement. For each sample, productive Simpson clonality was calculated as the square root of Simpson's diversity index over productive rearrangements. In its TCRdb copy, this immuneACCESS table keeps in-frame sequences only and misses some clones. Where compared with another copy, unresolved V genes explain less than half of these, and the others have no known cause. For V, J and clone size, that table is used; D and trimming come from the DNA. This sample is represented by 300,000 to 450,000 clones; roughly four fifths of them were singletons. The ten top clones hold 1.1% of the sample.

Including cysteine and phenylalanine, the CDR3 has 11 amino acids. Solely the CDR3 DNA is kept, with 33 bases framed from the first base. The germline V gene (reference sequence) gives CDR1 as DFQATT and CDR2 as SNEGSKA. V sheds 3 bases and J sheds 3 bases, leaving 5 bases between their ends. Sequencing was carried out using peripheral blood. This receptor was obtained from a human donor with acute or convalescent COVID-19. The donor label of this sample is uncertain. The rearranged segments are TRBV20-1 and TRBJ1-2, with an unclear D gene assignment. The CDR3 protein is CSASDYYGYTF. The bases read TGCAGTGCTAGCGACTACTATGGCTACACCTTC.